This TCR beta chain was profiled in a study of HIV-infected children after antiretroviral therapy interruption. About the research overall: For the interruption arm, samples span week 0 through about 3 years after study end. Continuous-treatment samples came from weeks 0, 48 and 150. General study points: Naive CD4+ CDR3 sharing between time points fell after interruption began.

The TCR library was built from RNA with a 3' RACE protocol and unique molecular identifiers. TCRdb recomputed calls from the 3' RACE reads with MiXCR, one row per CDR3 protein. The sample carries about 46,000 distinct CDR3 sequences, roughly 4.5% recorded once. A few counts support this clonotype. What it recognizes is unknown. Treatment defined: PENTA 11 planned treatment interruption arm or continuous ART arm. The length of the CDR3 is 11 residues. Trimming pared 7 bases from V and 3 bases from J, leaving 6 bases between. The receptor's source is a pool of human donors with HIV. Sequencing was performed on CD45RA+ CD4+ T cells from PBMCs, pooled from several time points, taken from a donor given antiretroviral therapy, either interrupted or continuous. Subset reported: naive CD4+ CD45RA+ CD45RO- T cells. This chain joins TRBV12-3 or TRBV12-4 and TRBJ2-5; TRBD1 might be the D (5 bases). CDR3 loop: CASKGKETQYF. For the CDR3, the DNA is TGTGCCAGCAAGGGGAAAGAGACCCAGTACTTC.